These 23 T cell receptor beta chains came from one sample sequenced in a study of blood T cells in healthy people across ages. Primers used in a second PCR of about 6 to 11 cycles were a sample-barcoded 5' primer and a J-beta primer mix. MiXCR was run by TCRdb on the 5' RACE reads, yielding one entry per CDR3 protein. The sample lists around 800,000 distinct CDR3 sequences, under 30% occurring once. The data were also submitted as part of a second study, on T cells of mothers and their children.

The specimen was blood. These receptors came from a boy between 10 and 17 years old in good health.

This clonotype appeared a few times. Written as DNA, the CDR3 is TGTGCCAGCAGCTTAGGCAGCCCTTCACCCCTCCACTTT. This codes for CASSLGSPSPLHF. The J gene is TRBJ1-6, the V gene TRBV7-3; D gene ambiguous. This CDR3 comprises 13 residues. Looked up from germline, CDR1 is SGHTA and CDR2 is FQGTGA. V was shortened by 2 bases and J by 9 bases, with 8 bases between the two germline ends.

This clonotype occurred a few times. This chain connects TRBV10-3 to TRBJ2-2, with 9 bases that match TRBD2. CDR3 length equals 17 residues. Germline trimming cut 8 bases from V and 2 bases from J; bases unmatched to any gene: 12. Germline assignment: CDR1 ENHRY and CDR2 SYGVKD. CDR3 bases: TGTGCCATCTCCCCCCTCACGACTAGCGGCAACACCGGGGAGCTGTTTTTT. Amino acids: CAISPLTTSGNTGELFF.

A few counts support this clonotype. Written as DNA, the CDR3 is TGTGCCAGCAGCCCACCGGGACAGGGGGATACGCAGTATTTT. Translation: CASSPPGQGDTQYF. This chain links TRBV7-9 with TRBJ2-3; 10 bases map to TRBD1. Germline trimming cut 5 bases from V and 6 bases from J; bases unmatched to any gene: 5. The CDR3 consists of 14 residues. The germline gives CDR1 SEHNR, CDR2 FQNEAQ (reference sequence).

The sample holds a few counts of this clonotype. The J gene is TRBJ2-1, the V gene TRBV5-1; 8 nucleotides match TRBD2. Germline V CDR1 and CDR2: SGHRS, YFSETQ. This CDR3 region has 16 residues. V dropped 3 bases and J dropped 4; count of bases not matched to a gene: 9. CDR3 DNA: TGCGCCAGCAGCTCGCTGGGACTAGGGAATTACAATGAGCAGTTCTTC. It yields the protein CASSSLGLGNYNEQFF.

The chain links TRBV11-2 to TRBJ2-5; D is perhaps TRBD2 (5 bases). The V gene's germline CDR1 is SGHAT and CDR2 FQNNGV. The CDR3 contains 16 residues. Trimming removed 4 bases at V and 4 bases at J, with 19 bases between. The CDR3 reads CASSSSRGMGLETQYF. For the CDR3, the DNA is TGTGCCAGCAGCTCGTCACGGGGTATGGGGTTAGAGACCCAGTACTTC.

This chain uses TRBV12-5 with TRBJ2-1, with D possibly TRBD1 on 6 matching bases. CDR3 length equals 15 residues. Germline lookup yields CDR1 LGHNT and CDR2 FRNRAP. CDR3 bases: TGTGCCGTCAGGGCTGACCAGGGGAGCCCCAATGAGCAGTTCTTC. Encoded protein: CAVRADQGSPNEQFF.

The V and J genes are TRBV2 and TRBJ1-5; D is uncertain. The CDR3 consists of 14 residues. Germline CDR1 reads SNHLY; CDR2 reads FYNNEI. The V end lost 3 bases, the J end lost 4 bases, and 10 bases lay between the germline ends. The CDR3 DNA follows: TGTGCCAGCAGTGAGGGCAGCTTAAATCAGCCCCAGCATTTT. Translated: CASSEGSLNQPQHF.

This rearrangement joins TRBV15 to TRBJ2-7; D may match TRBD1 or TRBD2 (5 bases each). V was trimmed by 0 bases and J by 2 bases, leaving 8 bases between them. This CDR3 is built from 14 residues. The germline V gene encodes CDR1 LNHNV and CDR2 YYDKDF (reference sequence). DNA for the CDR3: TGTGCCACCAGCAGAGACCAGGGAGCCTACGAGCAGTACTTC. This translates into CATSRDQGAYEQYF. The variable domain in full, with the rest retrieved from reference TRBV15 and TRBJ2-7, is DAMVIQNPRYQVTQFGKPVTLSCSQTLNHNVMYWYQQKSSQAPKLLFHYYDKDFNNEADTPDNFQSRRPNTSFCFLDIRSPGLGDTAMYLCATSRDQGAYEQYFGPGTRLTVT.

The chain combines TRBV5-1 with TRBJ2-3; the match to TRBD1 covers 9 bases. Germline values: CDR1 SGHRS, CDR2 YFSETQ. CDR3 length equals 14 residues. Trimming at V came to 7 bases and at J to 6 bases, leaving 9 bases not matched to a gene. The CDR3: CASRPGQGFDTQYF. CDR3 coding DNA: TGCGCCAGCCGCCCAGGACAGGGGTTTGATACGCAGTATTTT.

The chain carries TRBV2 and TRBJ1-1; 9 bases match TRBD1. CDR3 size: 14 residues. Losses at the gene ends were 4 bases for V and 7 bases for J; bases not matched to a gene: 7. CDR1 and CDR2 (germline): SNHLY, FYNNEI. The CDR3 loop reads CASSGGQGQFEAFF. The CDR3, as DNA: TGTGCCAGCAGTGGGGGACAGGGCCAGTTTGAAGCTTTCTTT.

In this sample, this clonotype turned up a few times. The chain carries TRBV29-1 and TRBJ2-1, with 10 bases fitting TRBD1. The CDR3 runs 14 residues. Germline-derived CDR1 and CDR2 are SQVTM and ANQGSEA. J was trimmed by 6 bases and V by 4 bases; bases with no gene match: 6. The CDR3 here is CSVAGTGVANEQFF. The CDR3 DNA sequence: TGCAGCGTTGCAGGGACAGGGGTGGCCAATGAGCAGTTCTTC.

The chain is built from TRBV28 and TRBJ2-5; 7 bases are a match to TRBD2. The CDR3 consists of 13 residues. Germline V CDR1 and CDR2: MDHEN, SYDVKM. The J segment lost 5 bases and the V segment lost 7 bases, leaving 7 bases of the junction unmatched. The CDR3 nucleotides read TGTGCCAGCAACGCGGGAGTCGGTGAGACCCAGTACTTC. Residues: CASNAGVGETQYF.

V and J are TRBV5-1 and TRBJ2-5; 7 bases fit TRBD1. The end of the DNA fits TRBJ2-7 better, so the J call may be wrong. The CDR3 has 13 residues. Germline V gene sequence: CDR1 SGHRS, CDR2 YFSETQ. CDR3 coding DNA: TGCGCCAGCAGATTTGACAGGGCCCACGAGCAGTACTTC. Translation gives CASRFDRAHEQYF.

The rearrangement links TRBV18 to TRBJ2-5; 7 bases align to TRBD1. The germline gives CDR1 KGHSH, CDR2 LQKENI. The CDR3 covers 14 residues. V lost 6 bases to trimming and J lost 2 bases; unmatched junction nucleotides: 6. DNA for the CDR3: TGTGCCAGCTCCCTCGACAGGGTACAAGAGACCCAGTACTTC. This gives the protein CASSLDRVQETQYF.

The chain employs TRBV21-1 and TRBJ1-4. TRBV21-1 is classified as a pseudogene. The CDR3 spans 18 residues. The CDR3 loop is CASSKAGDSPGENEKLFF. In DNA form, the CDR3 reads TGTGCCAGCAGCAAAGCTGGAGACAGCCCCGGGGAAAATGAAAAACTGTTTTTT.

This chain joins TRBV4-1 and TRBJ2-7, with 11 nucleotides matching TRBD1. Trimming took 7 bases from V and 4 from J; bases not matched to a gene: 6. Germline assignment: CDR1 MGHRA and CDR2 YSYEKL. The CDR3 covers 14 residues. CDR3 in amino acids: CASTPGQGDYEQYF. Written as DNA, the CDR3 is TGCGCCAGCACCCCGGGACAGGGGGATTACGAGCAGTACTTC.

The V gene is TRBV7-3, the J gene TRBJ2-2; 7 bases are a match to TRBD1. With 6 bases clipped from V and 5 bases from J, the junction kept 6 bases outside the gene matches. This CDR3 contains 14 residues. Germline CDR1 reads SGHTA; CDR2 reads FQGTGA. Written as DNA, the CDR3 is TGTGCCAGCAGTCCGACAGGGTGTACCGGGGAGCTGTTTTTT. This sequence encodes CASSPTGCTGELFF.

This clonotype was detected only a few times. The genes are TRBV29-1 and TRBJ1-2; the match to TRBD1 covers 8 bases. The V and J ends lost 6 bases and 4 bases, in that order; junction bases with no gene match: 7. There are 13 residues in the CDR3. CDR1 and CDR2 (germline): SQVTM, ANQGSEA. Here the CDR3 DNA reads TGCAGCGTCTCCGACAGGGGAGCCTATGGCTACACCTTC. It yields the protein CSVSDRGAYGYTF.

The V and J genes are TRBV2 and TRBJ1-1; the D gene is possibly TRBD1 (5 bases). Between the trimmed V and J ends, which lost 6 bases and 1 base, there was a span of 9 bases. The CDR3 spans 13 residues. CDR1 is SNHLY and CDR2 is FYNNEI in the germline V gene. CDR3 nucleotide sequence: TGTGCCAGCAGGCTTGACAGGAACACTGAAGCTTTCTTT. It specifies CASRLDRNTEAFF.

This clonotype was observed a handful of times. The chain joins TRBV20-1 to TRBJ2-5; D perhaps matches TRBD2 (6 bases). The V end lost 5 bases, the J end lost 2 bases, and 15 bases lay between the germline ends. The CDR3 contains 14 residues. From germline, CDR1 is DFQATT and CDR2 SNEGSKA (reference sequence). This CDR3 reads CSAVTGTQQETQYF. The CDR3 DNA reads TGCAGTGCTGTAACCGGGACTCAGCAAGAGACCCAGTACTTC.

This clonotype was observed a few times. At one end the junction does not follow the germline gene, possibly because of a read error. CDR3 nucleotide sequence: TGTGCCAGCAGTTTAGGGCCCCCGGGGGACTACGGGCAGTACTTC. This sequence encodes CASSLGPPGDYGQYF. V gene TRBV28 combines with J gene TRBJ2-7, with 7 bases identical to TRBD2. CDR1 and CDR2 from the germline V gene are MDHEN and SYDVKM. The CDR3 sequence is 15 residues long.

The chain couples TRBV6-6 to TRBJ1-3; possibly TRBD1 for D (5 bases). Deletions cut 2 bases from V and 0 bases from J, with 11 bases between. This CDR3 region has 16 residues. Germline CDR1 is MNHNY and CDR2 is SVGAGI (reference sequence). CDR3 sequence reads: CASSYGTGFSGNTIYF. The CDR3 DNA is TGTGCCAGCAGTTACGGGACGGGTTTCTCTGGAAACACCATATATTTT.

This chain joins TRBV5-1 and TRBJ1-3; 7 positions match TRBD1. The length of the CDR3 is 14 residues. V gave up 4 bases and J gave up 2 bases; unmatched junction bases: 3. Germline CDR1 is SGHRS and CDR2 is YFSETQ. The CDR3 DNA is TGCGCCAGCAGCCCGGACAGGCCTGGAAACACCATATATTTT. This sequence encodes CASSPDRPGNTIYF.